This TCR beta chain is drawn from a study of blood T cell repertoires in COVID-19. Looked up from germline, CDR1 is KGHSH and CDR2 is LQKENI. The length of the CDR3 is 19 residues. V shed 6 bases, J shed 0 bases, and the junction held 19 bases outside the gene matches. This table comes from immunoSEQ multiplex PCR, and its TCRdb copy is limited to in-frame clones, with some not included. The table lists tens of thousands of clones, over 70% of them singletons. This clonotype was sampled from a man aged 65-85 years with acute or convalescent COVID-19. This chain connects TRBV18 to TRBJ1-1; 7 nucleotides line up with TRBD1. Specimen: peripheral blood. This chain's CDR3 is CASSPGQSRVYPMNTEAFF. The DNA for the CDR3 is TGTGCCAGCTCCCCGGGACAGTCCAGAGTGTATCCAATGAACACTGAAGCTTTCTTT.